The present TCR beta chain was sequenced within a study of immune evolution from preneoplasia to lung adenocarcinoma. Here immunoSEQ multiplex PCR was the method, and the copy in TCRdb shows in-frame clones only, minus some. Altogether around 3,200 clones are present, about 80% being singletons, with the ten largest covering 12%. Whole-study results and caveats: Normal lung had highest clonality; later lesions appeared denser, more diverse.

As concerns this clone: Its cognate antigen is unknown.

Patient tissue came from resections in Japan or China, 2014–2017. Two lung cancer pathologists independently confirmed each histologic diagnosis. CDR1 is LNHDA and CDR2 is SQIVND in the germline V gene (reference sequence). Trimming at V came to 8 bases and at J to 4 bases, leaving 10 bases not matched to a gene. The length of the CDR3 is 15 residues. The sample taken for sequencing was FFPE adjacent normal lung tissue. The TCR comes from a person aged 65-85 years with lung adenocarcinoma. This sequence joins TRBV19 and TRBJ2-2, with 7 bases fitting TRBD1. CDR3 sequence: CASGTLDRSTGELFF. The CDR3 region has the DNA TGTGCCAGTGGAACCTTGGACAGGTCCACCGGGGAGCTGTTTTTT.